The source of this T cell receptor beta chain is a study of T-cell reconstitution after alpha-beta-depleted transplantation in children. With regard to this clonotype: The target antigen is unknown.

Unique molecular identifiers were used in preparing the TCRbeta library. Each CDR3 protein gets one entry after TCRdb re-called the PCR reads with MiXCR. The repertoire includes some 290,000 distinct CDR3 sequences, about a quarter of them detected once, and 9.5% to 13% sits in the top ten. Notes on the study in general: The main origin of T-cell counts and diversity one year after transplant was newly produced T cells. Several hundred graft clones that had expanded were reportedly the source of alpha-beta T cells about two months after transplant.

V trimming: 3 bases; J trimming: 1 base; junction bases outside the gene matches: 7. The V gene's germline CDR1 is ENHRY and CDR2 SYGVKD. The CDR3 has 17 amino acids. Material: PBMCs, mostly from graft donor cells, obtained 180 days after TCRalphabeta/CD19-depleted stem cell transplant. This sequence was found in a male patient aged 10 to 17 who had a stem cell transplant for acute lymphoblastic leukemia, so the T cells may come from the graft donor. This chain uses TRBV10-3 with TRBJ2-2; the match to TRBD1 covers 8 bases. The CDR3 DNA is TGTGCCATCAGTGAAGGCCCCGACAGGGGGAACACCGGGGAGCTGTTTTTT. Translation: CAISEGPDRGNTGELFF.